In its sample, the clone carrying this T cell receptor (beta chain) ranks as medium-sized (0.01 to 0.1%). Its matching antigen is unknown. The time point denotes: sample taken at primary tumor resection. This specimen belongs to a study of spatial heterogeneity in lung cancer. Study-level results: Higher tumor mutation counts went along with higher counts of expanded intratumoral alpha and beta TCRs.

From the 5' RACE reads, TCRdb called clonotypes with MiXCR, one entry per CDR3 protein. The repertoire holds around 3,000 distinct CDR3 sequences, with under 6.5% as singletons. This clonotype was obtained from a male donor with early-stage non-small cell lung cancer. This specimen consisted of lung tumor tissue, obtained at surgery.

The CDR3: CASSFISQGFGKLFF. The CDR3 coding sequence is TGTGCCAGCAGTTTTATTTCACAGGGTTTTGGAAAACTGTTTTTT. This sequence joins TRBV27 and TRBJ1-4; weak D call: TRBD1 (6 bases). Germline values: CDR1 MNHEY, CDR2 SMNVEV (reference sequence). The CDR3 has 15 amino acids. V lost 3 bases, J lost 10 bases, and 18 bases lay in between.